This T cell receptor beta chain was retrieved from a study of identical twins. Study-wide results and caveats: Within beta out-of-frame sequences, the excess sharing observed between twins was weaker. Within twin pairs, the out-of-frame alpha sequences they shared showed excess low generation probability.

Template switching created a universal primer site, and the cDNA included unique molecular identifiers. Each CDR3 protein is one row after TCRdb ran MiXCR on the 5' RACE reads. The repertoire holds 1.5 million or so distinct CDR3 sequences, with more than 30% as singletons. The CDR3 sequence is 13 residues long. The germline CDR1 and CDR2 sequences are MRHNA and SNTAGT. The V end lost 5 bases, the J end lost 10 bases, and 12 bases lay between the germline ends. The sample holds a few counts of this clonotype. Its antigen remains unidentified. The specimen was cord blood. The chain links TRBV6-4 to TRBJ1-6; D is unresolved. The clonotype comes from a newborn girl in good health. In DNA form, the CDR3 reads TGTGCCAGCAGTCGGTCCAAAGGGTCACCCCTCCACTTT. Translating it yields CASSRSKGSPLHF.